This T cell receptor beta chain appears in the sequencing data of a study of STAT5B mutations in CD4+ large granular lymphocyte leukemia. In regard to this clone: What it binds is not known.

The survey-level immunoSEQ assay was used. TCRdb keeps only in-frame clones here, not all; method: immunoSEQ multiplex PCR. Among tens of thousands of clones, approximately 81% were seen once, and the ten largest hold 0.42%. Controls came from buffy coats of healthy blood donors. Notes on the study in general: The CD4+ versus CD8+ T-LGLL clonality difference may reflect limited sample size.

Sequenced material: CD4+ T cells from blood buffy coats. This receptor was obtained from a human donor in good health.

The CDR3 nucleotides read TGTGCCAGCAGCCAAGAAGGGGCGGGAGAGGGCGGCGAGACCCAGTACTTC. Amino acid sequence: CASSQEGAGEGGETQYF. The rearrangement joins TRBV4-2 to TRBJ2-5; the match to TRBD2 covers 7 bases. CDR1 is LGHNA, CDR2 YNFKEQ, per germline. The CDR3 contains 17 residues. The V and J ends lost 0 bases and 5 bases, in that order; junction bases with no gene match: 12.